A single sample gave rise to the 15 T cell receptor beta chains below, sequenced in a study of T cell changes during pregnancy in multiple sclerosis. Method: immunoSEQ multiplex PCR; TCRdb's copy keeps in-frame clones and lacks some. Of some 96,000 clones in the sample, 92% were seen once. The material was peripheral blood, obtained after pregnancy. The receptors originated from a female donor with multiple sclerosis, enrolled in a pregnancy study.

The rearrangement uses TRBV13 and TRBJ1-6, with D possibly being TRBD1 (6 bases). Germline V gene data show CDR1 as PRHDT and CDR2 as FYEKMQ (reference sequence). The CDR3 sequence is 15 residues long. V was clipped by 0 bases and J by 8 bases, with 11 bases between them. The chain's CDR3 is CASSLGGSGDSPLHF. The DNA of the CDR3 is TGTGCCAGCAGCTTAGGCGGGTCAGGGGATTCACCCCTCCACTTT.

This clone was found once. This same CDR3 is encoded by further DNA sequences in the sample. J is TRBJ1-2 and V is TRBV6-5; possibly TRBD1 for D (5 bases). With 0 bases removed from V and 2 bases from J, the gap between germline ends came to 7 bases. The CDR3 spans 14 residues. Germline-derived CDR1 and CDR2 are MNHEY and SVGAGI. The CDR3 region is CASSYSAGNYGYTF. The DNA for the CDR3 is TGTGCCAGCAGTTACTCAGCAGGGAACTATGGCTACACCTTC.

The chain uses TRBV14 and TRBJ2-7; 7 nucleotides align to TRBD2. The CDR3 is made up of 16 amino acids. From germline, CDR1 is SGHDN and CDR2 FVKESK. V gave up 0 bases and J gave up 6 bases; unmatched junction bases: 11. The CDR3 DNA reads TGTGCCAGCAGCCAAGATCTGGGGGGGACGATAGGCGAGCAGTACTTC. Its translation is CASSQDLGGTIGEQYF.

The gene calls are TRBV2 and TRBJ1-4, with TRBD1 matching 10 bases. This CDR3 is 15 amino acids long. V lost 6 bases to trimming and J lost 6 bases; unmatched junction nucleotides: 7. Germline CDR1 SNHLY, CDR2 FYNNEI. CDR3 sequence reads: CASSGDRGRDEKLFF. The CDR3 nucleotides read TGTGCCAGCAGCGGAGACAGGGGGCGTGATGAAAAACTGTTTTTT.

The rearrangement uses TRBV4-3 and TRBJ2-3; the D is unclear. Germline CDR1 and CDR2: LGHNA and YSLEER. Between the trimmed V and J ends, which lost 4 bases and 3 bases, there was a span of 17 bases. The CDR3 length is 16 residues. The CDR3 DNA reads TGCGCCAGCAGCCCCCAGGCGTTTTCCCCTACAGATACGCAGTATTTT. This sequence encodes CASSPQAFSPTDTQYF.

This sequence joins TRBV7-3 and TRBJ2-3; 11 bases agree with TRBD2. V was clipped by 2 bases and J by 2 bases; unmatched bases: 6. Germline values: CDR1 SGHTA, CDR2 FQGTGA. The length of the CDR3 is 17 residues. This CDR3 is CASSLQLAGGTTDTQYF. The CDR3 nucleotides read TGTGCCAGCAGCTTACAGCTAGCGGGGGGTACCACAGATACGCAGTATTTT.

V usage is TRBV4-1 and J usage is TRBJ1-5, with D possibly being TRBD1 (5 bases). V lost 1 base to trimming and J lost 3 bases, with 13 bases between them. The CDR3 runs to 16 residues. CDR1 and CDR2 (germline): MGHRA, YSYEKL. The CDR3 nucleotides are TGCGCCAGCAGCCAAGTTGTCGGGACTACCAATCAGCCCCAGCATTTT. Translated, it gives CASSQVVGTTNQPQHF.

This chain links TRBV9 with TRBJ1-6, with 9 bases aligning to TRBD1. V lost 1 base, J lost 10 bases, and 6 bases stayed unmatched. This CDR3 contains 15 residues. Germline assignment: CDR1 SGDLS and CDR2 YYNGEE. CDR3 nucleotide sequence: TGTGCCAGCAGCGTACAGGGACAGGGTGAATCACCCCTCCACTTT. Protein product: CASSVQGQGESPLHF.

This chain uses TRBV6-4 with TRBJ1-6, with TRBD1 as a possible D gene (6 bases). This CDR3 is 14 amino acids long. Germline values: CDR1 MRHNA, CDR2 SNTAGT. V shed 3 bases and J shed 5 bases, with 8 bases lying between them. CDR3 protein: CASSEGADNSPLHF. The CDR3 DNA follows: TGTGCCAGCAGTGAGGGGGCAGATAATTCACCCCTCCACTTT.

V usage is TRBV7-2 and J usage is TRBJ2-7; TRBD2 is a possible D gene (6 bases). The germline V and J ends were trimmed by 5 bases and 2 bases, with 16 bases remaining between them. Germline lookup yields CDR1 SGHTA and CDR2 FQGNSA. This CDR3 is built from 15 residues. CDR3 residues: CASSPRGIPPYEQYF. DNA of the CDR3: TGTGCCAGCAGCCCACGGGGGATACCACCCTACGAGCAGTACTTC. The full variable domain, with the rest looked up from reference TRBV7-2 and TRBJ2-7, is GAGVSQSPSNKVTEKGKDVELRCDPISGHTALYWYRQSLGQGLEFLIYFQGNSAPDKSGLPSDRFSAERTGGSVSTLTIQRTQQEDSAVYLCASSPRGIPPYEQYFGPGTRLTVT.

For the CDR3, the DNA is TGCGCCAGCAGCTTAGGACAGGGGAGGAGCTATGGCTACACCTTC. Translated: CASSLGQGRSYGYTF. V is TRBV5-1 and J is TRBJ1-2; 9 positions agree with TRBD1. Germline V lookup: CDR1 SGHRS, CDR2 YFSETQ. V trimming: 2 bases; J trimming: 4 bases; junction bases outside the gene matches: 6. The CDR3 spans 15 residues. Full variable domain (rest looked up from reference TRBV5-1 and TRBJ1-2): KAGVTQTPRYLIKTRGQQVTLSCSPISGHRSVSWYQQTPGQGLQFLFEYFSETQRNKGNFPGRFSGRQFSNSRSEMNVSTLELGDSALYLCASSLGQGRSYGYTFGSGTRLTVV.

This clone was counted a single time. Other DNA sequences in the same sample also yield this CDR3. The chain couples TRBV6-5 to TRBJ2-7, with 11 bases aligning to TRBD2. With V trimmed by 3 bases and J by 2 bases, 6 bases remained unmatched. Germline CDR1 and CDR2: MNHEY and SVGAGI. The CDR3 has 16 amino acids. CDR3 in amino acids: CASSYSGLAGAYEQYF. The CDR3 DNA reads TGTGCCAGCAGTTATTCTGGACTAGCGGGTGCCTACGAGCAGTACTTC.

This clone was seen once. J is TRBJ2-1 and V is TRBV6-1; D possibly corresponds to TRBD2 (6 bases). This CDR3 contains 14 residues. The germline V gene encodes CDR1 MNHNS and CDR2 SASEGT. The ends were cut back, 1 base at V and 4 bases at J, with 8 bases in the middle. Here the CDR3 reads CASSEDGRYNEQFF. The CDR3 region has the DNA TGTGCCAGCAGTGAAGATGGGAGGTACAATGAGCAGTTCTTC.

The chain is built from TRBV27 and TRBJ2-3, with D possibly matching TRBD2 (8 bases). Germline V lookup: CDR1 MNHEY, CDR2 SMNVEV (reference sequence). Trimming removed 7 bases at V and 4 bases at J, with 15 bases between. This CDR3 is built from 14 residues. The CDR3, as DNA: TGTGCCAGCACAGCGGGGGACAGCGCAGATACGCAGTATTTT. Amino acid sequence: CASTAGDSADTQYF.

The J gene is TRBJ2-7, the V gene TRBV4-1; possibly TRBD2 for D (6 bases). The CDR3 has 16 residues. V dropped 3 bases and J dropped 2 bases, with 17 bases sitting between them. The V gene's germline CDR1 is MGHRA and CDR2 YSYEKL. Here the CDR3 DNA reads TGCGCCAGCAGCCAGGCCTTGGGGGAGGCCACCTACGAGCAGTACTTC. It encodes CASSQALGEATYEQYF.